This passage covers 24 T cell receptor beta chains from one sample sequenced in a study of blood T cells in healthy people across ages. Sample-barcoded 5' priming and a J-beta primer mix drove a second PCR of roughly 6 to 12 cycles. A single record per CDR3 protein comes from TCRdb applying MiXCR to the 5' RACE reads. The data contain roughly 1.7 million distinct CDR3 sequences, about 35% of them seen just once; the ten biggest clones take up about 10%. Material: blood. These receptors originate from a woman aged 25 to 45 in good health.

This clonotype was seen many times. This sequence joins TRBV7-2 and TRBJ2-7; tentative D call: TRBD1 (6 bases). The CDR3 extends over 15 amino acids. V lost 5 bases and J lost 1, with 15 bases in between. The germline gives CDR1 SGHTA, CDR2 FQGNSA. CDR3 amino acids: CASSLRDTLSYEQYF. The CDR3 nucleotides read TGTGCCAGCAGCCTCAGGGACACACTGTCCTACGAGCAGTACTTC.

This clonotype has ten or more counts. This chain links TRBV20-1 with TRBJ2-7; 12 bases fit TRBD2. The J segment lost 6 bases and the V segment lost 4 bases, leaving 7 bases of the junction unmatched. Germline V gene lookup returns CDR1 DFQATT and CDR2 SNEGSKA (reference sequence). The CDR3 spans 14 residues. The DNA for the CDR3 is TGCAGTGCTACAGGACTAGCGGGAAGGGGCGAGCAGTACTTC. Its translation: CSATGLAGRGEQYF.

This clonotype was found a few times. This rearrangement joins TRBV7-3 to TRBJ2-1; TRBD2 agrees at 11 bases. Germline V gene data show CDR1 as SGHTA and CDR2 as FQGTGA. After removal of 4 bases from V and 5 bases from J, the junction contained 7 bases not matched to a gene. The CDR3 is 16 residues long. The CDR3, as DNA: TGTGCCAGCAGCTCCGTAGCGGGAGGGCCCCACAATGAGCAGTTCTTC. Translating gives CASSSVAGGPHNEQFF.

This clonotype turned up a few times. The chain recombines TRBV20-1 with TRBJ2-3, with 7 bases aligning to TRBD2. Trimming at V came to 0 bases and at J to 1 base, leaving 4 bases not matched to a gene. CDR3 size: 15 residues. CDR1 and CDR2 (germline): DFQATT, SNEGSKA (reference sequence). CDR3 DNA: TGCAGTGCTAGAGAGGGGGGGGTCGGCACAGATACGCAGTATTTT. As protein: CSAREGGVGTDTQYF.

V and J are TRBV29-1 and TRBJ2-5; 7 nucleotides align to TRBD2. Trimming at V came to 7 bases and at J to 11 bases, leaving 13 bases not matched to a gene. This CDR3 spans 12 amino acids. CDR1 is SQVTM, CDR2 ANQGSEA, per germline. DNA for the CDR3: TGCAGCGCTTATATCGGGGGGTATGAGCAGTACTTC. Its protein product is CSAYIGGYEQYF.

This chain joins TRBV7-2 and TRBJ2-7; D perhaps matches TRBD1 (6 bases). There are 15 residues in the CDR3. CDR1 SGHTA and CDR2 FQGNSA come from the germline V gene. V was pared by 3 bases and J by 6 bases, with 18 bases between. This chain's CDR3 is CASSFSRDIHLEQYF. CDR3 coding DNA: TGTGCCAGCAGCTTTAGTAGGGACATACACCTCGAGCAGTACTTC.

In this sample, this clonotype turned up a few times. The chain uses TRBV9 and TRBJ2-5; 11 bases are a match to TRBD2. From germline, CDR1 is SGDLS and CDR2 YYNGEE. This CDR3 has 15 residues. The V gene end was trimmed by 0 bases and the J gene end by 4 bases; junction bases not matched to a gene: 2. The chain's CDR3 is CASSVVTSGGETQYF. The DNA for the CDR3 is TGTGCCAGCAGCGTAGTTACTAGCGGGGGAGAGACCCAGTACTTC.

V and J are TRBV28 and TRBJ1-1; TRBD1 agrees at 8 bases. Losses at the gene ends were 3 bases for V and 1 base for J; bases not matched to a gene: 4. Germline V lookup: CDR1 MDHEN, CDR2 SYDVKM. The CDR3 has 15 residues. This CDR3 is CASSFPRGQNTEAFF. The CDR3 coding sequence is TGTGCCAGCAGTTTCCCCAGGGGGCAGAACACTGAAGCTTTCTTT.

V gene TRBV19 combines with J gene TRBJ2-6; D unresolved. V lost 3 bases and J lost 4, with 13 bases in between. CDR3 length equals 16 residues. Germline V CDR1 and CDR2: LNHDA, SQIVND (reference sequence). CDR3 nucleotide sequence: TGTGCCAGTAGTATGTCGGGTGCTACGGGGGCCAACGTCCTGACTTTC. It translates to CASSMSGATGANVLTF.

The CDR3 reads CLYSGGTEAFF. As DNA, the CDR3 is TGCCTATACTCAGGGGGCACTGAAGCTTTCTTT. The rearrangement joins TRBV20-1 to TRBJ1-1; 7 bases match TRBD1. Per the germline V gene, CDR1 is DFQATT and CDR2 is SNEGSKA (reference sequence). The CDR3 covers 11 residues.

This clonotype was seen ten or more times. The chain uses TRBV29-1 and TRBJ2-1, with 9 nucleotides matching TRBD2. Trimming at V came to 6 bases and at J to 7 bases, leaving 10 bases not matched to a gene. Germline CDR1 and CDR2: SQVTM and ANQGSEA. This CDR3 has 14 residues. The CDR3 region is CSVQGTSLENEQFF. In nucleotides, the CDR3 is TGCAGCGTCCAGGGGACTAGCCTGGAGAATGAGCAGTTCTTC.

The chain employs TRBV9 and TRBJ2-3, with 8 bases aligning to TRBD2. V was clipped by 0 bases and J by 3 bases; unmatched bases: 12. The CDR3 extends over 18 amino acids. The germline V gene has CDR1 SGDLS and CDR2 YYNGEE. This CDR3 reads CASSVAAGSGKGTDTQYF. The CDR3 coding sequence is TGTGCCAGCAGCGTAGCGGCTGGTAGCGGGAAGGGGACAGATACGCAGTATTTT.

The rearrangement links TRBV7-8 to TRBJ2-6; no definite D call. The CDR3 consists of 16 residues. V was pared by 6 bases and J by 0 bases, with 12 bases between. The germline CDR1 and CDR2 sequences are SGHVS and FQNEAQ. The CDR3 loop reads CASSPDPVSGANVLTF. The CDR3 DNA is TGTGCCAGCAGTCCCGATCCGGTCTCTGGGGCCAACGTCCTGACTTTC.

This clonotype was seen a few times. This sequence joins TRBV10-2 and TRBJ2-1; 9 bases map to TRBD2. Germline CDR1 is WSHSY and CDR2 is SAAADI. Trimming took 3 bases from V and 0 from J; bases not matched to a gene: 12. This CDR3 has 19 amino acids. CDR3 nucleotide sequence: TGCGCCAGCAGTGACATGGCTAGCGGGGCTATTAGCTCCTACAATGAGCAGTTCTTC. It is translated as CASSDMASGAISSYNEQFF.

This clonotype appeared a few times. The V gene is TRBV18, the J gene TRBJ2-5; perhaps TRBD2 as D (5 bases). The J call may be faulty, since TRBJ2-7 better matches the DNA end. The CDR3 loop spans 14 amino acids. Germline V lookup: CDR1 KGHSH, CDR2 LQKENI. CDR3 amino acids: CASSLKRERAEQYF. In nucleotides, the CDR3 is TGTGCCAGCTCATTAAAGAGGGAAAGGGCCGAGCAGTACTTC.

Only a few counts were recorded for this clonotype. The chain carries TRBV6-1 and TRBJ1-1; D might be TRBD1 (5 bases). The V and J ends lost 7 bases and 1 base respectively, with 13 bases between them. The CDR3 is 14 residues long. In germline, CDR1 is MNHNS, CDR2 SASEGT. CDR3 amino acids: CASILDRPNTEAFF. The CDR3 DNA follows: TGTGCCAGCATCCTAGACAGACCGAACACTGAAGCTTTCTTT.

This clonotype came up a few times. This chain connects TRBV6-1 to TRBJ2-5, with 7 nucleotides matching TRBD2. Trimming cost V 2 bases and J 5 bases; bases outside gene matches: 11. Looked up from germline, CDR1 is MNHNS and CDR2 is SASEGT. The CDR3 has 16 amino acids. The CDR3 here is CASSEYSDGEGETQYF. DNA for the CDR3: TGTGCCAGCAGTGAATATTCGGACGGGGAGGGGGAGACCCAGTACTTC.

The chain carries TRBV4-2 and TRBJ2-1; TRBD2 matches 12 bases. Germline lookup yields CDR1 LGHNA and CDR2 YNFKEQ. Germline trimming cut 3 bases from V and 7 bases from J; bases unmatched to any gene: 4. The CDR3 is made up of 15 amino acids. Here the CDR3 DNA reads TGTGCCAGCAGCCAGACTAGCGGGAGAGAGAATGAGCAGTTCTTC. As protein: CASSQTSGRENEQFF.

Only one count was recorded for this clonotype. The CDR3 DNA is TGTGCCACCGAACCCGGGCGGGAAAAAGAGACCCAGTACTTC. It yields the protein CATEPGREKETQYF. The V gene is TRBV21-1, the J gene TRBJ2-5; TRBD1 is the table's D call, not checked against the DNA. TRBV21-1 is shown as a pseudogene. The CDR3 length is 14 residues.

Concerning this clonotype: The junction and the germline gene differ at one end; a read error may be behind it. The DNA of the CDR3 is TGCAGTGCTGGAGACATACTTCGACAGGGTCGGAACTATGGCTACACCTTC. Translating gives CSAGDILRQGRNYGYTF. The V and J genes are TRBV20-1 and TRBJ1-2, with TRBD1 identical over 7 bases. The CDR3 sequence is 17 residues long. Germline CDR1 reads DFQATT; CDR2 reads SNEGSKA (reference sequence).

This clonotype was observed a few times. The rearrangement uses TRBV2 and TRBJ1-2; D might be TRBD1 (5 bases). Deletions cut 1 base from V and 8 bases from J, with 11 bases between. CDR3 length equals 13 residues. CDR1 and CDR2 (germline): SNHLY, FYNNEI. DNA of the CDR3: TGTGCCAGCAGTGAAGGGGGGATTACCGGCTACACCTTC. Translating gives CASSEGGITGYTF.

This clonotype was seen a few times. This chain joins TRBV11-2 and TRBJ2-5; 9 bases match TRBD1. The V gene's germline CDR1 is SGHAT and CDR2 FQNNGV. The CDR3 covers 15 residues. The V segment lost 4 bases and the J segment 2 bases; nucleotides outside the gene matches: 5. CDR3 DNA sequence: TGTGCCAGCAGCTCACAGGGGGCAAGGCAAGAGACCCAGTACTTC. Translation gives CASSSQGARQETQYF. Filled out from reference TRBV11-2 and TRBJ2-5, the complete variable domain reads EAGVAQSPRYKIIEKRQSVAFWCNPISGHATLYWYQQILGQGPKLLIQFQNNGVVDDSQLPKDRFSAERLKGVDSTLKIQPAKLEDSAVYLCASSSQGARQETQYFGPGTRLLVL.

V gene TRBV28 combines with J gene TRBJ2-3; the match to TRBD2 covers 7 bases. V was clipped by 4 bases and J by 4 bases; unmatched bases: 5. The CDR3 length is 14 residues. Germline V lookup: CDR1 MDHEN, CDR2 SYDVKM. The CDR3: CASSSPAGSDTQYF. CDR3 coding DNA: TGTGCCAGCAGTTCCCCAGCGGGGTCAGATACGCAGTATTTT. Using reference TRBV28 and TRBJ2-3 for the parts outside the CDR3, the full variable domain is DVKVTQSSRYLVKRTGEKVFLECVQDMDHENMFWYRQDPGLGLRLIYFSYDVKMKEKGDIPEGYSVSREKKERFSLILESASTNQTSMYLCASSSPAGSDTQYFGPGTRLTVL.

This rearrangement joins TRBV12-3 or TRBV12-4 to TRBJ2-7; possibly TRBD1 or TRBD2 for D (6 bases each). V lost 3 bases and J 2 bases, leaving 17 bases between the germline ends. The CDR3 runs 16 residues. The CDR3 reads CASSLVVGGPAYEQYF. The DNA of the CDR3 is TGTGCCAGCAGTTTGGTAGTGGGGGGCCCCGCCTACGAGCAGTACTTC.